Below are 17 T cell receptor beta chains sequenced from a single sample in a study of cytotoxic CD8 clonotypes in ibrutinib-treated CLL. Generated by immunoSEQ multiplex PCR, the TCRdb table keeps only in-frame clones and is missing some. The profile shows about 300,000 clones, 67% of them singletons. Sequences were derived from PBMCs, sampled after 36 months of ibrutinib treatment. The receptors here all came from a human donor with chronic lymphocytic leukemia.

V and J are TRBV5-1 and TRBJ2-3; 8 bases align to TRBD1. With 0 bases clipped from V and 4 bases from J, the junction kept 1 base outside the gene matches. CDR1 is SGHRS, CDR2 YFSETQ, per germline. This CDR3 comprises 14 residues. The DNA for the CDR3 is TGCGCCAGCAGCTTGGAGGGACAGGCAGATACGCAGTATTTT. It encodes CASSLEGQADTQYF.

J is TRBJ1-2 and V is TRBV7-2, with no clear D. This CDR3 contains 16 residues. V was trimmed by 5 bases and J by 0 bases, leaving 16 bases between them. Germline V lookup: CDR1 SGHTA, CDR2 FQGNSA. CDR3 sequence: CASSTAVGLANYGYTF. CDR3 nucleotide sequence: TGTGCCAGCAGCACAGCAGTTGGGTTAGCTAACTATGGCTACACCTTC.

The chain links TRBV29-1 to TRBJ2-1; the D is unclear. CDR3 length: 16 residues. In germline, CDR1 is SQVTM, CDR2 ANQGSEA. V gave up 3 bases and J gave up 7 bases, with 22 bases separating them. The CDR3 spells CSVDWRLIGDGNEQFF. The CDR3 DNA follows: TGCAGCGTTGATTGGCGACTTATAGGTGATGGGAATGAGCAGTTCTTC.

The CDR3 region has the DNA TGTGCCACCTCAATCAGGGGTTCCTACGAGCAGTACTTC. This translates into CATSIRGSYEQYF. The chain recombines TRBV27 with TRBJ2-7; perhaps TRBD1 as D (6 bases). The germline V and J ends were trimmed by 10 bases and 1 base, with 14 bases remaining between them. This CDR3 has 13 residues. Germline V gene data show CDR1 as MNHEY and CDR2 as SMNVEV (reference sequence).

The CDR3 is CASRNRAGVFTDTQYF. CDR3 sequence (DNA): TGTGCCAGCAGAAATCGGGCGGGGGTGTTCACAGATACGCAGTATTTT. The chain joins TRBV7-8 to TRBJ2-3, with 7 positions matching TRBD2. Per germline, CDR1 SGHVS and CDR2 FQNEAQ. The CDR3 totals 16 residues. Trimming at V came to 6 bases and at J to 2 bases, leaving 11 bases not matched to a gene.

J is TRBJ2-7 and V is TRBV7-6; a possible D gene is TRBD1 (5 bases). Trimming stripped 0 bases from V and 2 bases from J, with 14 bases between. CDR3 length: 16 residues. Germline CDR1 SGHVS, CDR2 FNYEAQ. The CDR3 DNA is TGTGCCAGCAGCTTAGCTGGACACACTACAACCTACGAGCAGTACTTC. Its protein product is CASSLAGHTTTYEQYF.

This chain connects TRBV28 to TRBJ1-5; the D is unclear. Germline CDR1 and CDR2: MDHEN and SYDVKM. The CDR3 has 13 amino acids. Between the trimmed V and J ends, which lost 3 bases and 4 bases, there was a span of 7 bases. CDR3 residues: CASSFGTNQPQHF. In nucleotides, the CDR3 is TGTGCCAGCAGTTTCGGTACAAATCAGCCCCAGCATTTT.

This chain joins TRBV19 and TRBJ2-4; 7 bases line up with TRBD1. The CDR3 is made up of 13 amino acids. V shed 10 bases, J shed 2 bases, and the junction held 5 bases outside the gene matches. Germline V gene lookup returns CDR1 LNHDA and CDR2 SQIVND (reference sequence). As DNA, the CDR3 is TGTGCCACAGAGACAGGGACCAAAAACATTCAGTACTTC. Amino acids: CATETGTKNIQYF. Variable domain in full (rest from reference TRBV19 and TRBJ2-4): DGGITQSPKYLFRKEGQNVTLSCEQNLNHDAMYWYRQDPGQGLRLIYYSQIVNDFQKGDIAEGYSVSREKKESFPLTVTSAQKNPTAFYLCATETGTKNIQYFGAGTRLSVL.

The gene calls are TRBV7-8 and TRBJ2-7; 12 bases map to TRBD2. Germline-derived CDR1 and CDR2 are SGHVS and FQNEAQ. CDR3 size: 18 residues. J was trimmed by 5 bases and V by 1 base; bases with no gene match: 12. In nucleotides, the CDR3 is TGTGCCAGCAGCTTAGATTGGCTAGCGGGAGGGATTTTGGACGAGCAGTACTTC. Protein sequence: CASSLDWLAGGILDEQYF.

This chain connects TRBV29-1 to TRBJ1-2; no definite D call. The CDR3 has 13 amino acids. CDR1 SQVTM and CDR2 ANQGSEA come from the germline V gene. V shed 4 bases and J shed 4 bases, with 13 bases lying between them. CDR3 DNA: TGCAGCGTTGGTAATTCAGGAGCCTATGGCTACACCTTC. This gives the protein CSVGNSGAYGYTF.

The chain carries TRBV29-1 and TRBJ1-5; D may be TRBD1 (6 bases). CDR1 and CDR2 (germline): SQVTM, ANQGSEA. The CDR3 runs 14 residues. Deletions cut 4 bases from V and 4 bases from J, with 14 bases between. The CDR3 protein is CSVGVGGTNQPQHF. The CDR3 DNA reads as TGCAGCGTTGGCGTTGGGGGCACAAATCAGCCCCAGCATTTT.

The genes are TRBV6-5 and TRBJ1-2; 8 bases fit TRBD1. The CDR3 is made up of 14 amino acids. V lost 5 bases to trimming and J lost 4 bases; unmatched junction nucleotides: 6. CDR1 MNHEY and CDR2 SVGAGI come from the germline V gene. CDR3 region: CASSRQGFGYGYTF. The CDR3 nucleotides are TGTGCCAGCAGTAGACAGGGGTTCGGCTATGGCTACACCTTC.

J is TRBJ1-4 and V is TRBV9; D remains unclear. The germline CDR1 and CDR2 sequences are SGDLS and YYNGEE. The CDR3 is 14 residues long. Trimming removed 3 bases at V and 6 bases at J, with 12 bases between. The CDR3: CASSATDQDEKLFF. The CDR3 DNA reads as TGTGCCAGCAGCGCTACAGATCAGGATGAAAAACTGTTTTTT.

This chain connects TRBV19 to TRBJ2-1; TRBD1 matches at 8 bases. The CDR3 is 14 amino acids. Germline CDR1 reads LNHDA; CDR2 reads SQIVND (reference sequence). V shed 3 bases and J 4 bases; nucleotides not matched to a gene: 2. The CDR3 reads CASSMRQGYNEQFF. The CDR3 DNA is TGTGCCAGTAGTATGAGACAGGGGTACAATGAGCAGTTCTTC.

This chain connects TRBV2 to TRBJ2-3; the D gene is possibly TRBD2 (5 bases). V was pared by 4 bases and J by 2 bases, with 13 bases between. CDR1 is SNHLY and CDR2 is FYNNEI in the germline V gene. This CDR3 comprises 15 residues. This chain's CDR3 is CASSVRGPATDTQYF. In nucleotides, the CDR3 is TGTGCCAGCAGTGTTAGAGGGCCTGCCACAGATACGCAGTATTTT.

This chain uses TRBV23-1 with TRBJ1-3, with TRBD1 matching 12 bases. TRBV23-1 is reported as an ORF; its role is uncertain. J was trimmed by 7 bases and V by 11 bases; bases with no gene match: 15. CDR3 length: 16 amino acids. Written as DNA, the CDR3 is TGCGCCCCGAACCCACCCGGGACAGGGGGCGGTAACACCATATATTTT. Translating it yields CAPNPPGTGGGNTIYF.

The chain combines TRBV12-5 with TRBJ2-1; weak D call: TRBD1 (6 bases). The germline V gene has CDR1 LGHNT and CDR2 FRNRAP. CDR3 length: 18 residues. Trimming stripped 0 bases from V and 3 bases from J, with 18 bases between. CDR3 bases: TGTGCTAGTGGTTTGGTACTAGGCAGGGGCGAAAACTACAATGAGCAGTTCTTC. Amino acid sequence: CASGLVLGRGENYNEQFF.